The source of this T cell receptor beta chain is a study of T cells expressing NK-cell markers (dated by TCRdb to about 2020). Looking at the study overall: About eight donors provided sorted CD3+CD56+NKG2C+, CD3+CD56+NKG2C- and CD3+CD56-NKG2C+ T-cell subsets, whose TCR beta-chain repertoires were profiled. Of the eight sequenced donors, seven were found to be HCMV-seropositive and one was found to be HCMV-seronegative. Randomly selected healthy volunteers, three men and five women, were used as the eight sequenced donors. Sequencing of the libraries produced 2 x 150 bp reads on Illumina HiSeq 2000/2500, MiSeq or NextSeq.

The CDR3 runs 13 amino acids, cysteine and phenylalanine included. Only the protein is on record. For sequencing, an Illumina HiSeq 2000 was employed. TCR beta cDNA libraries were made by 5'RACE template switching that added a universal primer site and unique molecular identifiers. cDNA synthesis was primed from the TCR beta constant segment, followed by two successive PCR amplification steps. The published analysis was carried out like this. MIGEC was used to demultiplex reads and group the reads by UMI, and MiTCR was used to assemble and quantify clonotypes. To exclude erroneous sequences, only TCR cDNA sequences supported by at least two reads were retained. Downstream repertoire analysis used the tcR package, and clonotypes were matched across fractions by CDR3 nucleotide sequence plus V segment. VDJmatch was used to annotate antigen specificity against VDJdb, with one amino acid substitution in CDR3 allowed. Based on TCRdb reprocessing of the reads, there is one entry per CDR3 protein sequence, and DNA is missing. What appears here as the V and J calls and clone size reflects TCRdb's work, not the paper's. This sample's table lists around 380,000 distinct CDR3 sequences. The top ten constitute approximately 12% of the sample.

The paper's findings and limits, for the study overall: In more than 5 donors, the dominant CD3+CD56+NKG2C+ clonotypes were found to rank among the top 10 CD8+ clonotypes and to make up about 1.0-7.5% of CD8+ T cells. Those dominant clonotypes were again the most abundant among CD3+CD56-NKG2C+ cells in several donors, at about 28.3-65%. It remained unclear whether the expanded NKG2C-expressing T cell clones were specific for HCMV antigens.

Worth noting for this clonotype: Its recognized antigen is unknown.

HCMV-specific IgG was detected in serum with a commercial ELISA kit to determine HCMV serostatus. Ficoll density gradient centrifugation was used to isolate peripheral blood mononuclear cells from blood. The sequence was obtained from a woman between 45 and 65 years old in good health. Donor details come from another sample of the same person, matched by shared clones. The sequenced material came from blood T cells: a sorted CD56 or NKG2C T cell subset, CD4+ or CD8+ T cells, or bulk PBMC T cells (not recorded which). The chain joins TRBV12-3 or TRBV12-4 to TRBJ2-2. The CDR3 loop reads CASSFGSSGELFF.